The sequence of this T cell receptor (beta chain) was determined in a study of vaccination and CD4 T cells after COVID-19. As concerns this clonotype: Its antigen is currently unknown.

This CDR3 is 15 amino acids long. V dropped 4 bases and J dropped 3 bases, with 16 bases sitting between them. Germline CDR1 SGHTA, CDR2 FQGNSA. Treatment in this sample: roughly 11-day PBMC culture with coronavirus spike peptide pools or control peptides (ViraFEST assay). The Oncomine TCR Beta short-read assay was what sequenced the DNA obtained from cultured CD4+ T cells. TCRdb redid the calling of the PCR reads with MiXCR, one entry per CDR3 protein. The data hold 14,000 or so distinct CDR3 sequences, with less than 30% observed a single time. The clonotype was recovered from a human donor who received a COVID-19 vaccine. V usage is TRBV7-2 and J usage is TRBJ2-7; D might be TRBD1 (7 bases). The material sequenced was CD4+ T cells from blood, cultured in vitro, taken before SARS-CoV-2 vaccination. In DNA form, the CDR3 reads TGTGCCAGCAGCTCCCGACAGGGAGGACTCTACGAGCAGTACTTC. Encoded protein: CASSSRQGGLYEQYF.